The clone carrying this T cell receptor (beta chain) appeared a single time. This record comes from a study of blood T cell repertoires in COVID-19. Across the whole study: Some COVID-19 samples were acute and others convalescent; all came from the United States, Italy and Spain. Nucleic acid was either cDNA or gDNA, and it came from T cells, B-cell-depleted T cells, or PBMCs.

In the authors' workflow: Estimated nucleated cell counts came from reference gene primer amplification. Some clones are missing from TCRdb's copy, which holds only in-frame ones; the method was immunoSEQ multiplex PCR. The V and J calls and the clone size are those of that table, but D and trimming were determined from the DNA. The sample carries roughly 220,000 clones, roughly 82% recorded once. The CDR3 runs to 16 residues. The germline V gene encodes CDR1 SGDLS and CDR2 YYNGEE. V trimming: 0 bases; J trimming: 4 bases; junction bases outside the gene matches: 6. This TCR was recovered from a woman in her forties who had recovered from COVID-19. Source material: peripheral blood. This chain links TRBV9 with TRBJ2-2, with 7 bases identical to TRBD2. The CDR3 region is CASSVGGRGSTGELFF. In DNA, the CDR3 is TGTGCCAGCAGCGTAGGAGGGCGGGGGAGCACCGGGGAGCTGTTTTTT.